Shown below are 2 T cell receptor beta chains from a single sample sequenced in a study of shared clonotypes between healthy human individuals. Profiling relied on immunoSEQ multiplex PCR, and the TCRdb table lists in-frame clones only, not all of them. This sample carries 600,000 to 750,000 clones, 72% of them seen once, and the ten largest clones take about 1.7%. Sequencing used memory CD4+ T cells sorted from blood. The sample's subset: CD45RA-negative fraction. These receptors all stem from a woman aged 30 to 39 in good health.

This sequence joins TRBV2 and TRBJ2-2; 8 bases are shared with TRBD2. With V trimmed by 7 bases and J by 5 bases, 3 bases remained unmatched. Germline values: CDR1 SNHLY, CDR2 FYNNEI. CDR3 length equals 13 residues. The CDR3 loop reads CASKLADTGELFF. Here the CDR3 DNA reads TGTGCCAGCAAACTAGCGGATACCGGGGAGCTGTTTTTT.

The rearrangement uses TRBV7-7 and TRBJ2-2, with unresolved D. The V gene lost 5 bases and the J gene lost 3 bases, with 10 bases spanning the gap. Per germline, CDR1 SSHAT and CDR2 FNYEAQ (reference sequence). The CDR3 is made up of 14 amino acids. The CDR3 DNA sequence: TGTGCCAGCAGCCCCATGTGGGACACCGGGGAGCTGTTTTTT. It codes for CASSPMWDTGELFF.